A selection of T cell receptor beta chains follows, all from one sample in a study of cytomegalovirus exposure and HLA in healthy donors. Only in-frame clones appear in the TCRdb table, and some are missing; sequencing was by immunoSEQ multiplex PCR. The top ten hold about 2.9% of the sample, which has about 130,000 clones, roughly three quarters seen once. The sequenced sample was PBMCs. All receptors derive from a man in his forties in good health and CMV-seronegative. CDR3s include the opening cysteine and the closing phenylalanine or tryptophan. The D gene is left open where the match is weak. Not all rows give a size; the values are once, few, many and, for expanded clones, a class.

d_call,v_call,clone_size,j_call,cdr3_nt,cdr3_aa
NA,TRBV29-1,NA,TRBJ2-7,TGCAGCGTTTCCCGGGGGTCCTACGAGCAGTACTTC,CSVSRGSYEQYF
NA,TRBV4-2,NA,TRBJ2-3,TGTGCCAGCAGCCAAGAGATGCTTAGTGCAGATACGCAGTATTTT,CASSQEMLSADTQYF
NA,TRBV4-3,NA,TRBJ1-2,TGCGCCAGCAGCCACCCCCAGGCCTATGGCTACACCTTC,CASSHPQAYGYTF
TRBD1,TRBV25-1,NA,TRBJ1-2,TGTGCCAGCAGGGGACAGGGGGTCGAAGGCTACACCTTC,CASRGQGVEGYTF
NA,TRBV19,NA,TRBJ2-3,TGTGCCAGTAGTATAGTCCCCGGAGCAGATACGCAGTATTTT,CASSIVPGADTQYF
TRBD1,TRBV5-6,NA,TRBJ1-5,TGTGCCAGCAGTAAAACAGGGGGCAATCAGCCCCAGCATTTT,CASSKTGGNQPQHF
NA,TRBV11-2,once,TRBJ1-1,TGTGCCAGCAGCTTAGTCCGGGGAATAGAAGCTTTCTTT,CASSLVRGIEAFF
NA,TRBV4-3,NA,TRBJ1-4,TGCGCCAGCAGCCTTAGAGGGGGGGGAGGTGAAAAACTGTTTTTT,CASSLRGGGGEKLFF
NA,TRBV2,NA,TRBJ2-3,TGTGCCAGCCAGATGACAGATACGCAGTATTTT,CASQMTDTQYF
NA,TRBV10-3,NA,TRBJ2-7,TGTGCCATCAGTGAGATAGGGGGTACCCTTTCATACTTC,CAISEIGGTLSYF
TRBD1,TRBV2,NA,TRBJ1-1,TGTGCCAGCAGTGGGACAGGTTTCTTCATGAACACTGAAGCTTTCTTT,CASSGTGFFMNTEAFF
NA,TRBV19,NA,TRBJ2-7,TGTGCCAGTAGTCCGAGCTCCTACGAGCAGTACTTC,CASSPSSYEQYF
TRBD2,TRBV29-1,few,TRBJ2-3,TGCAGCGTTGTTCCGAGCGGGGGGGCCTTGGGTACGCAGTATTTT,CSVVPSGGALGTQYF
TRBD1,TRBV9,NA,TRBJ1-1,TGTGCCAGCAGCGTAGCTCCGGACAGGGGCATGAACACTGAAGCTTTCTTT,CASSVAPDRGMNTEAFF
NA,TRBV27,NA,TRBJ1-1,TGTGCCAGCAGTTTATCCCCGTCAGGGCATACTGAAGCTTTCTTT,CASSLSPSGHTEAFF